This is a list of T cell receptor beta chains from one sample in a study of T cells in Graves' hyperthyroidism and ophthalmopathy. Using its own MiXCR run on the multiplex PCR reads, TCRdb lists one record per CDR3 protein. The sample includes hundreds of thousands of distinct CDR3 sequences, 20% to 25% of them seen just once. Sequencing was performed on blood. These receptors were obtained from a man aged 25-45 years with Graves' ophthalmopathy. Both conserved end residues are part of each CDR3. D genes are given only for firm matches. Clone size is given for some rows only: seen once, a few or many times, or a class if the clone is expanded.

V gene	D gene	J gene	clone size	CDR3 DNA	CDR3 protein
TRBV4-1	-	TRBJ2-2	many	TGCGCCAGCAGCCCGGGACAGAACACCGGGGAGCTGTTTTTT	CASSPGQNTGELFF
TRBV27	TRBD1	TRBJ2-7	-	TGTGCCAGCAGTGAGACAGGGGCGCACGAGCAGTACTTC	CASSETGAHEQYF
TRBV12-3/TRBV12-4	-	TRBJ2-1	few	TGTGCCAGCAGTTTCGGCGCGGGAATCGGTGAGCAGTTCTTC	CASSFGAGIGEQFF
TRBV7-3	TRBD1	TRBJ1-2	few	TGTGCCAGCAGTCAGGCCGGGACAGGCGATGGCTACACCTTC	CASSQAGTGDGYTF
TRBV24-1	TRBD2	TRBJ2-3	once	TGTGCCACCAGTGATCCGGGACTAGCGGGAGGACGTACGCAGTATTTT	CATSDPGLAGGRTQYF
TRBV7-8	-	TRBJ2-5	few	TGTGCCAGCAGCCCCACTTTGCAGACCCAGTACTTC	CASSPTLQTQYF
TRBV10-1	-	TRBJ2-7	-	TGCGCCAGCAGGGCGGGACCGACCTACGAGCAGTACTTC	CASRAGPTYEQYF
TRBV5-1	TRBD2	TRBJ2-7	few	TGCGCCAGCAGCTTTGGGTTCGCCCCCGGAGCGGGACTAAACGAGCAGTACTTC	CASSFGFAPGAGLNEQYF
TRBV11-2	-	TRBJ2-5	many	TGTGCCAGCACCTGGGGGACTGCAACCCAAGAGACCCAGTACTTC	CASTWGTATQETQYF
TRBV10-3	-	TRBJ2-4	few	TGTGCCATCAGTGAGTCCTGGGACTCACAGTACTTC	CAISESWDSQYF
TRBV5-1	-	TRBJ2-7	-	TGCGCCAGCAGCGCCGGAGACAGCTACGAGCTGTACTTC	CASSAGDSYELYF
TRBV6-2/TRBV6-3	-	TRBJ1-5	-	TGTGCCAGCAGTCGTAACAGCTATAGCAATCAGCCCCAGCATTTT	CASSRNSYSNQPQHF
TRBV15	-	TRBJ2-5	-	TGTGCCACCAGCACCCAGTCGGAGACCCAGTACTTC	CATSTQSETQYF
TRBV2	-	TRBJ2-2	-	TGTGCCAGCAGTGGAGAACCGACGAACACCGGGGAGCTGTTTTTT	CASSGEPTNTGELFF
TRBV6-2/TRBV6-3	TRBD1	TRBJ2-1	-	TGTGCCAGCAGCCCGGGACAGGGAATAGACGATGAGCAGTTCTTC	CASSPGQGIDDEQFF
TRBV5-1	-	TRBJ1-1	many	TGCGCCAGCAGCTTGCTTCCGACGGATATGAACACTGCTGAAGCTTTCTTT	CASSLLPTDMNTAEAFF
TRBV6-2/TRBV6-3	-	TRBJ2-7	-	TGTGCCAGCAGCCCTTTTCGACCCCCCTACGAGCAGTACTTC	CASSPFRPPYEQYF
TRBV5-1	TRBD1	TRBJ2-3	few	TGCGCCAGCAGCGGCGGGACAGGCCCTTCTAGCACAGATACGCAGTATTTT	CASSGGTGPSSTDTQYF
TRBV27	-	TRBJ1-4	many	TGTGCCAGCAGTTCCAGGGGTTGGACTAATGAAAAACTGTTTTTT	CASSSRGWTNEKLFF
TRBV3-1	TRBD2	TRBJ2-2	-	TGTGCCAGCAGCCAACGGGGGGGGACGCCGAACACCGGGGAGCTGTTTTTT	CASSQRGGTPNTGELFF
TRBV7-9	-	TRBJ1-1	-	TGTGCCAGCAGCCGAGGAGGTTCTGAAGCTTTCTTT	CASSRGGSEAFF
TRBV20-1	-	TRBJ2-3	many	TGCAGTGCTAGTGTAGATAGCGGAAGCACAGATACGCAGTATTTT	CSASVDSGSTDTQYF
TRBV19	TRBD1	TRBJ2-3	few	TGTGCCAGTAGTAGGCAGGGGGCGTTGAGCACAGATACGCAGTATTTT	CASSRQGALSTDTQYF
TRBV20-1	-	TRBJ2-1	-	TGCAGTGCTAGGGAAGGACCGGAGCAGTTCTTC	CSAREGPEQFF
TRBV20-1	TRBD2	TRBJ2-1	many	TGCAGTGCTAGAACTAGCGGGAGACCGAATGAGCAGTTCTTC	CSARTSGRPNEQFF
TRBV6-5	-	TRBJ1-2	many	TGTGCCAGCAGTTACTCGGGGGGAAGGGGCTACACCTTC	CASSYSGGRGYTF
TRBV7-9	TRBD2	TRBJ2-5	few	TGTGCCAGCAGCGGAGCGGGACGAGCTCAGACCCAGTACTTC	CASSGAGRAQTQYF
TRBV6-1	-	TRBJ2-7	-	TGTGCCAGCAGTGTGGATGGATCCTACGAGCAGTACTTC	CASSVDGSYEQYF
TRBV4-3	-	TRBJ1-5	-	TGCGCCAGCGGCCAAGATTGGGGACGTAGCAATCAGCCCCAGCATTTT	CASGQDWGRSNQPQHF
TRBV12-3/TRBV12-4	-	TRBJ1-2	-	TGTGCCAGCATGCCGGGGCAGGATAACTATGGCTACACCTTC	CASMPGQDNYGYTF